One and the same sample provided the 9 T cell receptor beta chains below, sequenced in a study of shared clonotypes between healthy human individuals. Clones were read by immunoSEQ multiplex PCR, and TCRdb kept only the in-frame ones, dropping some. The sample has roughly 1,600,000 clones; around 98.5% are singletons. Sequenced input: naive CD4+ T cells sorted from blood. Subset of the sample: CD45RA+ positively selected. The source is a young man in good health.

This chain uses TRBV5-4 with TRBJ2-1, with 11 bases identical to TRBD2. CDR1 and CDR2 from the germline V gene are SGHNT and YYREEE (reference sequence). V shed 0 bases, J shed 0 bases, and the junction held 5 bases outside the gene matches. The CDR3 has 18 amino acids. CDR3 in amino acids: CASSLAGSGRVSYNEQFF. In nucleotides, the CDR3 is TGTGCCAGCAGCTTGGCGGGTAGCGGGAGGGTCTCCTACAATGAGCAGTTCTTC.

The chain joins TRBV5-1 to TRBJ2-7; 8 positions agree with TRBD1. CDR3 length: 17 residues. The V gene end was trimmed by 4 bases and the J gene end by 0 bases; junction bases not matched to a gene: 12. Germline CDR1 reads SGHRS; CDR2 reads YFSETQ. The CDR3 spells CASSRLGGQAFSYEQYF. Here the CDR3 DNA reads TGCGCCAGCAGCCGTCTCGGGGGACAGGCGTTCTCCTACGAGCAGTACTTC.

The chain joins TRBV5-1 to TRBJ2-3; D uncertain. V was trimmed by 3 bases and J by 0 bases, leaving 11 bases between them. CDR1 and CDR2 from the germline V gene are SGHRS and YFSETQ. The CDR3 length is 15 residues. The CDR3 bases are TGCGCCAGCAGCTCTCGCGCAACTAGCACAGATACGCAGTATTTT. It specifies CASSSRATSTDTQYF.

The rearrangement links TRBV25-1 to TRBJ2-1, with 12 bases lining up with TRBD2. V was pared by 9 bases and J by 7 bases, with 10 bases of the junction left unmatched. In germline, CDR1 is MGHDK, CDR2 SYGVNS. This CDR3 spans 15 amino acids. The CDR3 bases are TGTGCCAGTACCTCTAGCGGGAGGGCCGCTAATGAGCAGTTCTTC. Protein: CASTSSGRAANEQFF.

The chain joins TRBV5-4 to TRBJ1-1; 9 bases align to TRBD1. Looked up from germline, CDR1 is SGHNT and CDR2 is YYREEE (reference sequence). After removal of 4 bases from V and 1 base from J, the junction contained 8 bases not matched to a gene. The CDR3 runs 16 residues. CDR3 in DNA: TGTGCCAGCAGCCGGGACAGGGTCGGGGGGAACACTGAAGCTTTCTTT. Residues: CASSRDRVGGNTEAFF.

The V call is TRBV30, the J call TRBJ1-1; the D gene is possibly TRBD1 (6 bases). Trimming left V 3 bases short and J 4 bases short, with 12 bases between. Germline lookup yields CDR1 GTSNPN and CDR2 SVGIG (reference sequence). The CDR3 has 13 amino acids. The CDR3 protein is CAWRRTGSTEAFF. The CDR3 DNA reads as TGTGCCTGGAGGCGTACAGGGAGCACTGAAGCTTTCTTT.

The chain recombines TRBV4-3 with TRBJ1-4; TRBD1 matches 10 bases. The CDR3 sequence is 16 residues long. J was trimmed by 8 bases and V by 3 bases; bases with no gene match: 9. CDR1 is LGHNA, CDR2 YSLEER, per germline. CDR3 sequence: CASSQQPGQGWEKLFF. In DNA, the CDR3 is TGCGCCAGCAGCCAGCAGCCGGGACAGGGGTGGGAAAAACTGTTTTTT.

V usage is TRBV29-1 and J usage is TRBJ1-2; D possibly corresponds to TRBD1 (6 bases). Germline CDR1 SQVTM, CDR2 ANQGSEA. This CDR3 is 11 amino acids long. With 7 bases removed from V and 4 bases from J, the gap between germline ends came to 10 bases. CDR3 residues: CSASTGYGYTF. The CDR3, as DNA: TGCAGCGCATCGACAGGCTATGGCTACACCTTC.

This clone has more than one count but fewer than ten. Other DNA sequences in the same sample also yield this CDR3. The CDR3 DNA follows: TGCGCCAGCAGAGATTACGAGCAGTACTTC. Protein product: CASRDYEQYF. The V and J genes are TRBV10-2 and TRBJ2-7; D not certain. V lost 6 bases, J lost 4 bases, and 4 bases lay in between. Germline lookup yields CDR1 WSHSY and CDR2 SAAADI. CDR3 length equals 10 residues.